This T cell receptor beta chain appears in the sequencing data of a study of beta chain features in type 1 diabetes. Study overall: Taken together, all samples contributed more than 90,000,000 examined sorted cells.

On this clone itself: Its antigen is unidentified.

Since all of the isolated RNA was reverse transcribed, expressed TCRB transcripts were what got sequenced. TCRdb's copy holds only in-frame clones and misses some; the assay was immunoSEQ multiplex PCR. The sample holds around 690,000 clones; 9.5% to 15% are singletons and the top ten take 0.095% to 0.15%. Study-wide results and limits: Naive, central memory and regulatory TCRB repertoires appeared more similar among patients than healthy donors. For Type 1 diabetes patients, all four CD4+ subsets carried TCRB CDR3s that were moderately but significantly shorter.

Sorting of CD4+ naive, central memory, regulatory and stem cell-like memory cells was performed via CD45RO/CCR7/CD25/CD127/CD95/CD27. V lost 4 bases, J lost 6 bases, and 9 bases stayed unmatched. The CDR3 extends over 16 amino acids. CDR1 LGHNA and CDR2 YSLEER come from the germline V gene. Material: naive CD4+ T cells from blood. The source of this sequence is a man younger than 40 with type 1 diabetes. The gene calls are TRBV4-3 and TRBJ2-2, with TRBD1 identical over 9 bases. In DNA, the CDR3 is TGCGCCAGCAGCCGGTCCGGGACAGGGCTAGCCGGGGAGCTGTTTTTT. It yields the protein CASSRSGTGLAGELFF.